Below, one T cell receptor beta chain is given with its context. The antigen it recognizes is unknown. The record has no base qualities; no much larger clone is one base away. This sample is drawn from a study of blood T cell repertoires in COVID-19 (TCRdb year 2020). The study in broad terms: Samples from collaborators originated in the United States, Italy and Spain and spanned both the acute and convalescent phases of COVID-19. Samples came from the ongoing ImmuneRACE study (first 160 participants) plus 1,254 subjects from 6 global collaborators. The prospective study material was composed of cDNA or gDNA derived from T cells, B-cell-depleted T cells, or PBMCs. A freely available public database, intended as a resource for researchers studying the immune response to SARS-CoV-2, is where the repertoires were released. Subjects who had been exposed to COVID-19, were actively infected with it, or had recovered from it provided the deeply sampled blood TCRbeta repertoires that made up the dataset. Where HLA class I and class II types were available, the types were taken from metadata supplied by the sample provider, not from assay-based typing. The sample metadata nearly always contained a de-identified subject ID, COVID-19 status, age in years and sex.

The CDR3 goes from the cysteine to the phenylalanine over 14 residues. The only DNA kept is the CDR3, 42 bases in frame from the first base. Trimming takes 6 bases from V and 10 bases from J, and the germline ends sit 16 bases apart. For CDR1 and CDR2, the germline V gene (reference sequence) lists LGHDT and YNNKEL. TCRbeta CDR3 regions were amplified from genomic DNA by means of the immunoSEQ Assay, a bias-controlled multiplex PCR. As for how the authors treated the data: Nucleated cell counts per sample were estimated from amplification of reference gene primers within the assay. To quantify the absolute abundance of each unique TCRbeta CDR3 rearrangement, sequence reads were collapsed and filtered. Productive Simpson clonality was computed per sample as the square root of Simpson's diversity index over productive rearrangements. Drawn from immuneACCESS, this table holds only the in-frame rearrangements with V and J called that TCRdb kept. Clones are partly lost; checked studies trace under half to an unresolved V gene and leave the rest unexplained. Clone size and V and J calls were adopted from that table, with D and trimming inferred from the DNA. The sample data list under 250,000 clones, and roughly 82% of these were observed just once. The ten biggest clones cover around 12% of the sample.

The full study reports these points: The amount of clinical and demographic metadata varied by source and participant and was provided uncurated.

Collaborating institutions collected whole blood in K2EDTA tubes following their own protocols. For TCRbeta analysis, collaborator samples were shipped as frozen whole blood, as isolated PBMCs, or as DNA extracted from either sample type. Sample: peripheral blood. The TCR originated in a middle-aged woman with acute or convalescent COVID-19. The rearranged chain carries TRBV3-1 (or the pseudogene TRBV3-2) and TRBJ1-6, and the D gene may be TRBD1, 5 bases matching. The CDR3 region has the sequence CASSRDSGQSPLHF. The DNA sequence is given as TGTGCCAGCAGTCGCGACAGTGGGCAGTCACCCCTCCACTTT.